The 25 T cell receptor beta chains below all came from one sample that was sequenced in a study of CXCR3-negative and CXCR3-positive naive CD8 T cells. Regarding the study as a whole: Hydrophobicity of TRB CDR3s was greater in CXCR3-positive naive cells than in CXCR3-negative naive cells.

No antigens are known for them. The libraries of TRB cDNA were prepared using 5' RACE with UMI labels. TCRdb reprocessed the 5' RACE reads, keeping one entry per CDR3 protein, no DNA. This sample's table reports 55,000 to 75,000 distinct CDR3 sequences. The sample taken for sequencing was naive CXCR3+ CD8+ T cells from blood. Subset indicated: CD45RO-CCR7+CD27+CD95- naive CD8+ T cells expressing CXCR3 (TNR3+). The receptors derive from a human donor in good health. Some clones in this sample may be carry-over from other donors' samples.

The chain is built from TRBV28 and TRBJ1-5; TCRdb's D gene call, TRBD1, goes unchecked for lack of DNA. The CDR3 contains 16 residues. The germline CDR1 and CDR2 sequences are MDHEN and SYDVKM. The CDR3: CASSRDGGAQNQPQHF.

CDR3 region: CASSKYLGTEAFF. The genes are TRBV19 and TRBJ1-1. Germline V lookup: CDR1 LNHDA, CDR2 SQIVND (reference sequence). This CDR3 is 13 amino acids long.

This chain joins TRBV5-1 and TRBJ1-1; the D call from TCRdb, TRBD1, cannot be confirmed without DNA. Germline V lookup: CDR1 SGHRS, CDR2 YFSETQ. The CDR3 sequence is 15 residues long. The CDR3 sequence is CASSFRYGANTEAFF. Variable domain in full (rest from reference TRBV5-1 and TRBJ1-1): KAGVTQTPRYLIKTRGQQVTLSCSPISGHRSVSWYQQTPGQGLQFLFEYFSETQRNKGNFPGRFSGRQFSNSRSEMNVSTLELGDSALYLCASSFRYGANTEAFFGQGTRLTVV.

The chain employs TRBV7-9 and TRBJ2-7; the D call of TRBD1 rests on TCRdb alone, since no DNA is present to check it. The CDR3 covers 14 residues. CDR1 and CDR2 from the germline V gene are SEHNR and FQNEAQ (reference sequence). The CDR3 protein is CASSFQGPAYEQYF.

This chain links TRBV7-2 with TRBJ2-1. Germline-derived CDR1 and CDR2 are SGHTA and FQGNSA. The CDR3 is 13 residues long. The CDR3 reads CASSLGPSDEQFF.

The chain uses TRBV7-3 and TRBJ2-3. CDR3 length: 14 amino acids. Germline V lookup: CDR1 SGHTA, CDR2 FQGTGA. The CDR3 here is CASSKLPGTDTQYF. The full variable domain, in which reference TRBV7-3 and TRBJ2-3 provide the parts outside the CDR3, is GAGVSQTPSNKVTEKGKYVELRCDPISGHTALYWYRQSLGQGPEFLIYFQGTGAADDSGLPNDRFFAVRPEGSVSTLKIQRTERGDSAVYLCASSKLPGTDTQYFGPGTRLTVL.

V gene TRBV6-5 combines with J gene TRBJ2-5; the D call from TCRdb, TRBD2, cannot be confirmed without DNA. CDR1 and CDR2 (germline): MNHEY, SVGAGI. The CDR3 is made up of 16 amino acids. The CDR3 loop is CASSQLSGGVQETQYF.

V and J are TRBV9 and TRBJ1-1. Germline values: CDR1 SGDLS, CDR2 YYNGEE. This CDR3 region has 16 residues. The CDR3 region is CASSPRGGIMNPEAFF.

The chain combines TRBV6-5 with TRBJ2-1; TCRdb's D call of TRBD2 is untestable without DNA. Germline CDR1 is MNHEY and CDR2 is SVGAGI. The CDR3 sequence is 14 residues long. CDR3 loop: CASSPQRGGDEQFF.

This sequence joins TRBV7-6 and TRBJ2-7; TCRdb's D gene call, TRBD1, goes unchecked for lack of DNA. This CDR3 spans 16 amino acids. CDR1 and CDR2 (germline): SGHVS, FNYEAQ. CDR3 loop: CASSLTGGIVPYEQYF.

The chain has TRBV12-3 or TRBV12-4 and TRBJ2-5. There are 12 residues in the CDR3. CDR3 region: CASSSGQETQYF.

V and J are TRBV12-3 or TRBV12-4 and TRBJ2-7; TCRdb designates TRBD2, a call that cannot be tested without DNA. The CDR3 covers 13 residues. The CDR3 sequence: CASSFGLADEQYF.

This sequence joins TRBV9 and TRBJ2-3. The CDR3 is 15 amino acids. Germline V CDR1 and CDR2: SGDLS, YYNGEE. The CDR3 sequence: CASSVGLFVGDTQYF.

This chain joins TRBV14 and TRBJ2-2. Germline V CDR1 and CDR2: SGHDN, FVKESK. This CDR3 is built from 14 residues. The CDR3 region is CASSWSSYTGELFF.

The V and J genes are TRBV6-2 or TRBV6-3 and TRBJ2-7. The CDR3 contains 12 residues. Per germline, CDR1 MNHEY and CDR2 SVGEGT. CDR3 residues: CASRNDPCEQYF.

The genes are TRBV9 and TRBJ2-1; TCRdb reports TRBD1, a call that lacks DNA to check it against. The CDR3 is 18 residues long. CDR1 is SGDLS, CDR2 YYNGEE, per germline. The CDR3 is CASSPSPASLLSYNEQFF.

The rearrangement joins TRBV7-6 to TRBJ1-6; TCRdb's D call, TRBD1, is unchecked because there is no DNA. CDR1 and CDR2 (germline): SGHVS, FNYEAQ. The CDR3 spans 15 residues. CDR3 amino acids: CASSPVGQGVSPLHF.

The chain employs TRBV7-9 and TRBJ1-2; checking the TCRdb D call of TRBD1 is not possible without DNA. The CDR3 totals 13 residues. The germline V gene has CDR1 SEHNR and CDR2 FQNEAQ (reference sequence). The CDR3 loop is CASSAGQAYGYTF.

The V gene is TRBV5-5, the J gene TRBJ2-5; TCRdb reports TRBD1, a call that lacks DNA to check it against. CDR3 length: 13 amino acids. CDR1 is SGHKS and CDR2 is YYEKEE in the germline V gene (reference sequence). The chain's CDR3 is CASSLDRGETQYF.

The rearrangement links TRBV16 to TRBJ2-2. The CDR3 contains 12 residues. Per germline, CDR1 KGHSY and CDR2 FQNENV. The CDR3: CASSQFGGELFF.

The J gene is TRBJ2-6, the V gene TRBV7-6; TCRdb reports TRBD1, a call that lacks DNA to check it against. CDR3 length equals 19 residues. CDR1 is SGHVS and CDR2 is FNYEAQ in the germline V gene. The CDR3 is CASSHPDSSESSGANVLTF.

The rearrangement joins TRBV7-2 to TRBJ1-1. This CDR3 is 13 amino acids long. The germline V gene encodes CDR1 SGHTA and CDR2 FQGNSA. CDR3: CASSSRWATEAFF.

The genes are TRBV9 and TRBJ2-7; TCRdb picks TRBD1, but there is no DNA to check that call. Per germline, CDR1 SGDLS and CDR2 YYNGEE. CDR3 size: 14 residues. The CDR3 loop is CASSVGGATYEQYF.

V usage is TRBV4-3 and J usage is TRBJ2-1; the D gene TCRdb calls, TRBD2, cannot be checked with no DNA. Germline V gives CDR1 LGHNA, CDR2 YSLEER. The CDR3 extends over 18 amino acids. The CDR3 protein is CASSQDRRTSGGVYEQFF.

The chain has TRBV7-3 and TRBJ2-3; TCRdb indicates TRBD2, and absent DNA this call remains unverified. The CDR3 is made up of 16 amino acids. CDR1 is SGHTA and CDR2 is FQGTGA in the germline V gene. The CDR3 region is CASSLIGGPSTDTQYF.